The 2 T cell receptor beta chains in this list originate from one sample, sequenced in a study of T-cell memory formation after mild COVID-19. Via MiXCR, TCRdb re-called the 5' RACE reads, giving one row per CDR3 protein. This sample has more than 250,000 distinct CDR3 sequences; 15% to 20% occur once, and the top ten carry 22%. The sequencing input was PBMCs or a T cell subset sorted from them (not recorded which). Source of these receptors: a man younger than 35 who had mild COVID-19 (a few samples of this study predate the infection). Cell type and time point are not known.

This clonotype was counted only a few times. The chain uses TRBV7-2 and TRBJ2-3, with TRBD2 matching over 12 bases. CDR1 is SGHTA and CDR2 is FQGNSA in the germline V gene. V shed 3 bases and J 10 bases; nucleotides not matched to a gene: 14. There are 17 residues in the CDR3. CDR3 loop: CASSFSLAGGLLIAQYF. As DNA, the CDR3 is TGTGCCAGCAGCTTTAGTCTAGCGGGGGGGCTCCTCATAGCGCAGTATTTT.

This clonotype showed up just a few times. J is TRBJ2-5 and V is TRBV18; 8 bases line up with TRBD2. From germline, CDR1 is KGHSH and CDR2 LQKENI. Trimming at V came to 6 bases and at J to 3 bases, leaving 9 bases not matched to a gene. The CDR3 is 15 amino acids. CDR3: CASSHSRGGKETQYF. As DNA, the CDR3 is TGTGCCAGCTCGCACTCGCGCGGGGGGAAAGAGACCCAGTACTTC.